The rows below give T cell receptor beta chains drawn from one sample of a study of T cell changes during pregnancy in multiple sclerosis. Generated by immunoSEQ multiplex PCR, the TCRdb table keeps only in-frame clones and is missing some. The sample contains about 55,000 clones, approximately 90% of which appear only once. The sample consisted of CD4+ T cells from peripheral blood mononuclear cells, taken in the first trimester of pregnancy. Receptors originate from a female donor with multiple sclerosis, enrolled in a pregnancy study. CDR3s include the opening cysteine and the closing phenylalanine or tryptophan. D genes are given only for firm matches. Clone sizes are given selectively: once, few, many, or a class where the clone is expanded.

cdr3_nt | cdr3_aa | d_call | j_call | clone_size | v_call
TGCAGCGTTGTTCTAAGAACTGAAGCTTTCTTT | CSVVLRTEAFF | NA | TRBJ1-1 | NA | TRBV29-1
TGTGCCAGCAGTGTCGGGGAAGAGACCCAGTACTTC | CASSVGEETQYF | NA | TRBJ2-5 | NA | TRBV27
TGTGCCAGCAGCCCGAGACTAGCGGGAGGGCGGGAGACCCAGTACTTC | CASSPRLAGGRETQYF | TRBD2 | TRBJ2-5 | NA | TRBV7-9
TGTGCCAGTAGTATGAGCCCGGGTTCTCACTTAGCTGAAGCTTTCTTT | CASSMSPGSHLAEAFF | NA | TRBJ1-1 | few | TRBV19
TGTGCCAGCATTAGCCTACCGTCCTACGAGCAGTACTTC | CASISLPSYEQYF | NA | TRBJ2-7 | once | TRBV28
TGTGCCAGCATCCGGGACAGAATCCCTGGGAATGAAAAACTGTTTTTT | CASIRDRIPGNEKLFF | TRBD1 | TRBJ1-4 | NA | TRBV7-8
TGTGCCAGCAGCGTAGCCCCGGGACAGGATGAAAAACTGTTTTTT | CASSVAPGQDEKLFF | TRBD1 | TRBJ1-4 | NA | TRBV9
TGTGCCAGCAGTGAAAGGGTGGGAGGTGGAGAGACCCAGTACTTC | CASSERVGGGETQYF | NA | TRBJ2-5 | NA | TRBV6-1
TGTGCCAGCAGTCCCCGAGCGGGAGGTCACGGGGAGCTGTTTTTT | CASSPRAGGHGELFF | TRBD2 | TRBJ2-2 | NA | TRBV27
TGTGCCAGCTCGCGCGGAAGGCAAGAGACCCAGTACTTC | CASSRGRQETQYF | NA | TRBJ2-5 | NA | TRBV18
TGTGCCAGCAGTGACTACGGAGATACGCAGTATTTT | CASSDYGDTQYF | NA | TRBJ2-3 | NA | TRBV6-4
TGTGCCAGCAGCCAAGAAGGAACGGGGTTTGGTTCACCCCTCCACTTT | CASSQEGTGFGSPLHF | NA | TRBJ1-6 | few | TRBV4-2